Listed here are 21 T cell receptor beta chains from one sample, sequenced in a study of blood T cell repertoires in COVID-19. Profiling relied on immunoSEQ multiplex PCR, and the TCRdb table lists in-frame clones only, not all of them. The sample carries 150,000 or so clones, about 90% recorded once. Specimen: peripheral blood. These receptors were obtained from a woman aged 55-70 years with acute or convalescent COVID-19.

This chain joins TRBV5-1 and TRBJ2-1; TRBD1 agrees at 7 bases. Germline lookup yields CDR1 SGHRS and CDR2 YFSETQ. Germline trimming cut 0 bases from V and 8 bases from J; bases unmatched to any gene: 8. The CDR3 is made up of 15 amino acids. The CDR3 DNA reads as TGCGCCAGCAGCTTGGTCCAGGGGGTCATGGATGAGCAGTTCTTC. This encodes CASSLVQGVMDEQFF.

The CDR3 here is CASSPGQGVLGGYTF. CDR3 coding DNA: TGTGCCAGCAGCCCCGGACAGGGGGTTTTGGGGGGCTACACCTTC. The V call is TRBV5-8, the J call TRBJ1-2, with 10 bases lining up with TRBD1. With V trimmed by 4 bases and J by 8 bases, 11 bases remained unmatched. Germline V gene sequence: CDR1 SGHTS, CDR2 YDEGEE. The CDR3 has 15 residues.

This chain uses TRBV7-9 with TRBJ2-7; 9 bases are shared with TRBD1. The CDR3 has 14 residues. With 5 bases clipped from V and 5 bases from J, the junction kept 7 bases outside the gene matches. Germline loops: CDR1 SEHNR, CDR2 FQNEAQ (reference sequence). The CDR3 DNA is TGTGCCAGCAGCGGCCCGGGACAGGGCCACGAGCAGTACTTC. It specifies CASSGPGQGHEQYF. Variable domain in full (rest from reference TRBV7-9 and TRBJ2-7): DTGVSQNPRHKITKRGQNVTFRCDPISEHNRLYWYRQTLGQGPEFLTYFQNEAQLEKSRLLSDRFSAERPKGSFSTLEIQRTEQGDSAMYLCASSGPGQGHEQYFGPGTRLTVT.

This clone was seen only once. The rearrangement links TRBV2 to TRBJ2-5; D is possibly TRBD1 (6 bases). This CDR3 region has 13 residues. The ends were cut back, 4 bases at V and 5 bases at J, with 11 bases in the middle. Germline loops: CDR1 SNHLY, CDR2 FYNNEI. The CDR3 here is CASSGGQGETQYF. CDR3 sequence (DNA): TGTGCCAGCAGTGGGGGGCAGGGGGAGACCCAGTACTTC.

The chain uses TRBV28 and TRBJ1-1; 12 bases map to TRBD1. Germline V lookup: CDR1 MDHEN, CDR2 SYDVKM. The CDR3 spans 16 residues. V lost 6 bases, J lost 0 bases, and 5 bases stayed unmatched. CDR3 residues: CASRRGQGAMNTEAFF. CDR3 coding DNA: TGTGCCAGCAGGCGGGGACAGGGGGCGATGAACACTGAAGCTTTCTTT.

This chain connects TRBV9 to TRBJ1-1; 8 nucleotides match TRBD1. This CDR3 has 15 amino acids. CDR1 and CDR2 (germline): SGDLS, YYNGEE. With 2 bases clipped from V and 4 bases from J, the junction kept 7 bases outside the gene matches. CDR3 sequence reads: CASSVGTGRVTEAFF. CDR3 nucleotide sequence: TGTGCCAGCAGCGTCGGGACAGGTAGGGTCACTGAAGCTTTCTTT. Full variable domain (rest looked up from reference TRBV9 and TRBJ1-1): DSGVTQTPKHLITATGQRVTLRCSPRSGDLSVYWYQQSLDQGLQFLIQYYNGEERAKGNILERFSAQQFPDLHSELNLSSLELGDSALYFCASSVGTGRVTEAFFGQGTRLTVV.

J is TRBJ2-1 and V is TRBV6-5; D is ambiguous. The germline CDR1 and CDR2 sequences are MNHEY and SVGAGI. The ends were cut back, 6 bases at V and 4 bases at J, with 10 bases in the middle. CDR3 length equals 13 residues. CDR3 bases: TGTGCCAGCAGCAGAAACCAGTACAATGAGCAGTTCTTC. It yields the protein CASSRNQYNEQFF.

The gene calls are TRBV7-2 and TRBJ2-2; a weak D match, TRBD2 (6 bases). Germline lookup yields CDR1 SGHTA and CDR2 FQGNSA. Between the trimmed V and J ends, which lost 3 bases and 5 bases, there was a span of 13 bases. The CDR3 is 15 amino acids. The DNA for the CDR3 is TGTGCCAGCAGCTTCGGGGGTTCTAGGACCGGGGAGCTGTTTTTT. It is translated as CASSFGGSRTGELFF.

V usage is TRBV5-1 and J usage is TRBJ2-1; a weak D match, TRBD2 (6 bases). Per germline, CDR1 SGHRS and CDR2 YFSETQ. The CDR3 has 15 residues. V was pared by 3 bases and J by 8 bases, with 18 bases between. In DNA form, the CDR3 reads TGCGCCAGCAGCTGGAGGGCGGGGCGAGGCGATGAGCAGTTCTTC. Protein: CASSWRAGRGDEQFF.

The chain links TRBV11-2 to TRBJ1-2; D not certain. Germline V gene lookup returns CDR1 SGHAT and CDR2 FQNNGV. This CDR3 has 19 residues. V dropped 5 bases and J dropped 1 base, with 26 bases sitting between them. In DNA form, the CDR3 reads TGTGCCAGCAGCCGCTGGCCGGGAAGGGAATTTGAGCGTAACTATGGCTACACCTTC. It codes for CASSRWPGREFERNYGYTF.

This chain uses TRBV5-1 with TRBJ1-4; the D gene is possibly TRBD1 (6 bases). From germline, CDR1 is SGHRS and CDR2 YFSETQ. The CDR3 has 15 amino acids. Trimming stripped 1 base from V and 4 bases from J, with 11 bases between. The CDR3 loop is CASSLRAGDNEKLFF. CDR3 DNA: TGCGCCAGCAGCTTGCGGGCAGGGGATAATGAAAAACTGTTTTTT.

This sequence joins TRBV2 and TRBJ2-3; the match to TRBD2 covers 7 bases. Germline V gene sequence: CDR1 SNHLY, CDR2 FYNNEI. V lost 6 bases and J lost 0; bases outside the gene matches: 9. The CDR3 extends over 16 amino acids. The CDR3 reads CASRGPGGGSTDTQYF. In nucleotides, the CDR3 is TGTGCCAGCAGGGGCCCGGGCGGGGGTAGCACAGATACGCAGTATTTT.

The chain is built from TRBV6-5 and TRBJ1-1; D gene ambiguous. Germline V gene lookup returns CDR1 MNHEY and CDR2 SVGAGI. The CDR3 has 12 residues. V was shortened by 8 bases and J by 3 bases, with 10 bases between the two germline ends. CDR3 bases: TGTGCCAGCGGTCGGGGTTACACTGAAGCTTTCTTT. Translated, it gives CASGRGYTEAFF.

The rearrangement joins TRBV11-3 to TRBJ2-3, with TRBD1 as a possible D gene (5 bases). Germline CDR1 reads SGHNT; CDR2 reads YENEEA. The ends were cut back, 1 base at V and 2 bases at J, with 10 bases in the middle. The length of the CDR3 is 15 residues. In DNA form, the CDR3 reads TGTGCCAGCAGCTTAGGACAGCACTTCACAGATACGCAGTATTTT. It specifies CASSLGQHFTDTQYF.

The rearrangement links TRBV30 to TRBJ1-2; maybe TRBD1 (6 bases). This CDR3 is 11 amino acids long. CDR1 is GTSNPN and CDR2 is SVGIG in the germline V gene (reference sequence). V lost 5 bases and J 8 bases, leaving 12 bases between the germline ends. The CDR3 DNA follows: TGTGCCTGGGTACAGGGTGCAGGCTACACCTTC. As protein: CAWVQGAGYTF.

The V gene is TRBV7-2, the J gene TRBJ1-2; 10 bases match TRBD1. Germline trimming cut 4 bases from V and 2 bases from J; bases unmatched to any gene: 4. Germline assignment: CDR1 SGHTA and CDR2 FQGNSA. The CDR3 totals 15 residues. In nucleotides, the CDR3 is TGTGCCAGCAGCTCGCGACAGGGGGCCAACTATGGCTACACCTTC. Its translation is CASSSRQGANYGYTF. The full variable domain, completed using reference TRBV7-2 and TRBJ1-2, is GAGVSQSPSNKVTEKGKDVELRCDPISGHTALYWYRQSLGQGLEFLIYFQGNSAPDKSGLPSDRFSAERTGGSVSTLTIQRTQQEDSAVYLCASSSRQGANYGYTFGSGTRLTVV.

The rearrangement joins TRBV19 to TRBJ2-4; 7 nucleotides line up with TRBD1. Losses at the gene ends were 6 bases for V and 9 bases for J; bases not matched to a gene: 17. The CDR3 covers 16 residues. Germline V gene sequence: CDR1 LNHDA, CDR2 SQIVND (reference sequence). CDR3 protein: CASSRDTGVNRGIQYF. CDR3 nucleotides: TGTGCCAGTAGCCGAGATACAGGGGTCAATCGAGGCATTCAGTACTTC.

The J gene is TRBJ1-2, the V gene TRBV29-1; D is uncertain. The V and J ends lost 4 bases and 8 bases respectively, with 11 bases between them. The CDR3 consists of 11 residues. Germline V gene sequence: CDR1 SQVTM, CDR2 ANQGSEA. This CDR3 reads CSVVRAGGYTF. The CDR3 nucleotides are TGCAGCGTTGTTAGGGCGGGCGGCTACACCTTC.

This clone was recorded once. The CDR3 reads CASSLDLSNYGYTF. Here the CDR3 DNA reads TGCGCCAGCAGCTTGGATCTGTCTAACTATGGCTACACCTTC. The V and J genes are TRBV5-1 and TRBJ1-2, with D unresolved. Germline CDR1 and CDR2: SGHRS and YFSETQ. CDR3 length: 14 amino acids. The ends were cut back, 0 bases at V and 0 bases at J, with 6 bases in the middle.

J is TRBJ1-1 and V is TRBV28; 9 bases match TRBD1. The ends lost 5 bases at V and 0 bases at J; junction bases unmatched: 10. The CDR3 covers 17 residues. CDR1 and CDR2 from the germline V gene are MDHEN and SYDVKM. The CDR3 DNA reads TGTGCCAGCAGTCCCTTAGACAGGGGGGCCATGAACACTGAAGCTTTCTTT. Translation: CASSPLDRGAMNTEAFF.

The V and J genes are TRBV5-5 and TRBJ2-2, with D possibly matching TRBD2 (6 bases). The CDR3 is made up of 15 amino acids. The ends were cut back, 1 base at V and 4 bases at J, with 11 bases in the middle. Germline CDR1 reads SGHKS; CDR2 reads YYEKEE (reference sequence). CDR3 nucleotides: TGTGCCAGCAGCTTGCGGGAGAGGGGCACCGGGGAGCTGTTTTTT. The encoded protein is CASSLRERGTGELFF. The complete variable domain, with remaining parts taken from reference TRBV5-5 and TRBJ2-2, reads DAGVTQSPTHLIKTRGQQVTLRCSPISGHKSVSWYQQVLGQGPQFIFQYYEKEERGRGNFPDRFSARQFPNYSSELNVNALLLGDSALYLCASSLRERGTGELFFGEGSRLTVL.